This T cell receptor beta chain stems from a study of T cell responses to AZD1222 COVID-19 vaccine. This CDR3 is 12 amino acids long. Germline V CDR1 and CDR2: GTSNPN, SVGIG (reference sequence). V lost 5 bases and J 6 bases, leaving 13 bases between the germline ends. The table lists this clone with a count of one. Libraries were prepared by immunoSEQ multiplex PCR; TCRdb keeps only in-frame clonotypes and omits some of them. This sample carries 100,000 to 120,000 clones, nearly 90% of them seen once, and the ten largest clones take around 3.3%. Sequences were derived from peripheral blood, sampled on day 0 of AZD1222 vaccination. This TCR came from an adult in good health. The chain links TRBV30 to TRBJ1-1; D perhaps matches TRBD1 (6 bases). CDR3 sequence (DNA): TGTGCCTGGGAACAGGGTGGGCCTGAAGCTTTCTTT. As protein: CAWEQGGPEAFF.